This T cell receptor beta chain originates from a study of spatial heterogeneity in lung cancer. Study-level background: Detection consistently yielded more beta chains than alpha chains. Regarding the study as a whole: Tumor TCRs that were ubiquitous and expanded showed up in blood more at resection than follow-up.

As concerns this clonotype: Its antigen is unknown.

Indicated time point: sample taken at primary tumor resection. Samples came from 72 TRACERx patients with untreated early-stage lung cancer. This CDR3 is built from 13 residues. From germline, CDR1 is MNHNY and CDR2 SVGAGI (reference sequence). V lost 4 bases and J lost 7; bases outside the gene matches: 4. TCRdb used MiXCR to reprocess the 5' RACE reads, holding one entry per CDR3 protein. The repertoire has tens of thousands of distinct CDR3 sequences, 6% to 8% of them found once; the top ten carry over 25%. The receptor was derived from a male donor with early-stage non-small cell lung cancer. The chain combines TRBV6-6 with TRBJ1-5, with TRBD1 matching over 7 bases. Sequencing used PBMCs, obtained at surgery. DNA for the CDR3: TGTGCCAGCAGTTTACAGGGGAAACAGCCCCAGCATTTT. It codes for CASSLQGKQPQHF.